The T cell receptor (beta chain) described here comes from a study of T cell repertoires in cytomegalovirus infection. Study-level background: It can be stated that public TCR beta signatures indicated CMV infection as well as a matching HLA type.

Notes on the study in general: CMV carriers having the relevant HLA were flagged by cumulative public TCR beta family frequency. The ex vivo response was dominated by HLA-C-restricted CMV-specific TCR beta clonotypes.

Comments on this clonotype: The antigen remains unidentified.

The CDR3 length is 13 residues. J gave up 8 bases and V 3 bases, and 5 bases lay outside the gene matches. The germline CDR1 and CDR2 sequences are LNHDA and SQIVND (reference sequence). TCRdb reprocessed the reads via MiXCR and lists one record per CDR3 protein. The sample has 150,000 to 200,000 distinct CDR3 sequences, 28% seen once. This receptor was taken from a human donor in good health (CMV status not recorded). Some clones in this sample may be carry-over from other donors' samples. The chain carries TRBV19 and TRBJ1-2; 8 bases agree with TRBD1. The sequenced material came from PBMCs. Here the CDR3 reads CASSIGTGNGYTF. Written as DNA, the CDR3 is TGTGCCAGTAGTATTGGGACAGGTAACGGCTACACCTTC. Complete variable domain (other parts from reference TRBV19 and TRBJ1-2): DGGITQSPKYLFRKEGQNVTLSCEQNLNHDAMYWYRQDPGQGLRLIYYSQIVNDFQKGDIAEGYSVSREKKESFPLTVTSAQKNPTAFYLCASSIGTGNGYTFGSGTRLTVV.